The 8 T cell receptor beta chains below come from one sample, sequenced in a study of cytomegalovirus exposure and HLA in healthy donors. A multiplex PCR was run with 60 Vbeta primers and 13 Jbeta primers. The assay was immunoSEQ multiplex PCR, and TCRdb's table has in-frame clones only and misses some. The sample has around 100,000 clones, about 70% seen once. The sequencing sample was made of PBMCs. The receptors were gathered from a middle-aged man in good health and CMV-seropositive.

The chain recombines TRBV10-3 with TRBJ2-2; 7 positions match TRBD2. The CDR3 is 16 amino acids. With V trimmed by 3 bases and J by 2 bases, 6 bases remained unmatched. The germline CDR1 and CDR2 sequences are ENHRY and SYGVKD. CDR3: CAISDIREDNTGELFF. The CDR3, as DNA: TGTGCCATCAGTGATATTCGGGAGGATAACACCGGGGAGCTGTTTTTT.

This clone occurred a few times. The V call is TRBV6-5, the J call TRBJ2-2; 10 bases agree with TRBD1. With V trimmed by 7 bases and J by 4 bases, 6 bases remained unmatched. This CDR3 spans 15 amino acids. Germline V gives CDR1 MNHEY, CDR2 SVGAGI. CDR3 in amino acids: CASIRDRGGTGELFF. The CDR3 DNA reads as TGTGCCAGCATTCGGGACAGGGGTGGCACCGGGGAGCTGTTTTTT.

The V gene is TRBV20-1, the J gene TRBJ2-7; 8 bases align to TRBD1. The CDR3 totals 11 residues. The ends lost 6 bases at V and 13 bases at J; junction bases unmatched: 11. Germline CDR1 is DFQATT and CDR2 is SNEGSKA (reference sequence). The CDR3 here is CSAVRETGAYF. In DNA form, the CDR3 reads TGCAGTGCGGTGCGTGAGACAGGGGCCTACTTC.

The V call is TRBV7-8, the J call TRBJ2-7, with 9 bases fitting TRBD1. The CDR3 extends over 19 amino acids. Losses at the gene ends were 3 bases for V and 3 bases for J; bases not matched to a gene: 18. CDR1 is SGHVS, CDR2 FQNEAQ, per germline. The CDR3 DNA is TGTGCCAGCAGCTTTTTCGGGACAGGGAGGAAAATGGCCAGCTACGAGCAGTACTTC. Residues: CASSFFGTGRKMASYEQYF.

This sequence joins TRBV10-1 and TRBJ2-2, with TRBD2 matching over 11 bases. Per the germline V gene, CDR1 is WNHNN and CDR2 is SYGVQD (reference sequence). This CDR3 contains 14 residues. Trimming removed 6 bases from V and 3 bases from J; junction bases left unmatched: 0. The CDR3, as DNA: TGCGCCAGCAGACTAGCGGGAGACACCGGGGAGCTGTTTTTT. It encodes CASRLAGDTGELFF.

This clone appeared once. The chain has TRBV15 and TRBJ1-2; D not resolved. CDR3 length: 13 amino acids. Germline V gene sequence: CDR1 LNHNV, CDR2 YYDKDF (reference sequence). V lost 1 base, J lost 4 bases, and 7 bases lay in between. DNA of the CDR3: TGTGCCACCAGCAGAGGCGGATCCTATGGCTACACCTTC. This translates into CATSRGGSYGYTF.

The chain combines TRBV19 with TRBJ1-1; 11 bases agree with TRBD1. Germline CDR1 reads LNHDA; CDR2 reads SQIVND (reference sequence). With V trimmed by 11 bases and J by 3 bases, 11 bases remained unmatched. This CDR3 spans 15 amino acids. CDR3 loop: CASGGQGVIDTEAFF. The CDR3 coding sequence is TGTGCCTCGGGGGGACAGGGGGTGATAGACACTGAAGCTTTCTTT.

The chain couples TRBV4-1 to TRBJ2-7; 7 bases map to TRBD2. J lost 0 bases, V lost 2 bases, and 1 base had no gene match. The CDR3 is 14 residues long. Germline CDR1 MGHRA, CDR2 YSYEKL. This chain's CDR3 is CASSQLAGSYEQYF. Here the CDR3 DNA reads TGCGCCAGCAGCCAATTAGCGGGCTCCTACGAGCAGTACTTC.